One and the same sample provided the 14 T cell receptor beta chains below, sequenced in a study of siplizumab effects on memory and regulatory T cells (dated by TCRdb to about 2019). Preparation of the library involved the immunoSEQ multiplex PCR assay. TCRdb limited this immuneACCESS table to in-frame rearrangements with V and J called. A share of clones is missing; checked studies link under half to unresolved V genes, and the rest is unexplained. The sample profile shows about 120,000 clones; about 93% of them were found once. Over 0.15% of the sample is held by the ten biggest clonotypes. The sample was non-Treg CD4+ T cells sorted from blood. Read against the paper, the sample's cell subset or site label means: FACS-sorted unstimulated CD4+ non-regulatory T cells. The receptors stem from a human donor in good health.

As regards this clone: This same CDR3 is encoded by further DNA sequences in the sample. V is TRBV11-2 and J is TRBJ1-1, with unresolved D. Trimming left V 2 bases short and J 2 bases short, with 0 bases between. The CDR3 is 11 residues long. Germline-derived CDR1 and CDR2 are SGHAT and FQNNGV. The CDR3 bases are TGTGCCAGCAGCTTAAACACTGAAGCTTTCTTT. Translation: CASSLNTEAFF.

This clone appeared a single time. V gene TRBV10-3 combines with J gene TRBJ1-1; no reliable D call. This CDR3 region has 13 residues. V lost 8 bases and J 1 base, leaving 11 bases between the germline ends. Germline V gene lookup returns CDR1 ENHRY and CDR2 SYGVKD. CDR3 nucleotides: TGTGCCATCCGGCCATGGGGGAACACTGAAGCTTTCTTT. Amino acid sequence: CAIRPWGNTEAFF.

The gene calls are TRBV19 and TRBJ2-1; D might be TRBD2 (6 bases). The CDR3 spans 11 residues. The V gene's germline CDR1 is LNHDA and CDR2 SQIVND (reference sequence). V was clipped by 9 bases and J by 4 bases, with 7 bases between them. The CDR3 DNA follows: TGTGCCAGGGAGGGTTACAATGAGCAGTTCTTC. Amino acids: CAREGYNEQFF. Based on the CDR3 plus reference TRBV19 and TRBJ2-1, the full variable domain is DGGITQSPKYLFRKEGQNVTLSCEQNLNHDAMYWYRQDPGQGLRLIYYSQIVNDFQKGDIAEGYSVSREKKESFPLTVTSAQKNPTAFYLCAREGYNEQFFGPGTRLTVL.

V gene TRBV27 combines with J gene TRBJ2-3; tentatively, D is TRBD1 or TRBD2 (5 bases each). Germline values: CDR1 MNHEY, CDR2 SMNVEV (reference sequence). The CDR3 totals 13 residues. V shed 8 bases and J shed 0 bases, with 9 bases lying between them. CDR3 amino acids: CASGTLSTDTQYF. CDR3 DNA: TGTGCCAGCGGGACGTTGAGCACAGATACGCAGTATTTT.

The chain combines TRBV5-1 with TRBJ2-2; D is unclear. The CDR3 length is 16 residues. Germline-derived CDR1 and CDR2 are SGHRS and YFSETQ. V dropped 1 base and J dropped 0 bases, with 10 bases sitting between them. The CDR3: CASSLFLAPNTGELFF. The CDR3 DNA reads as TGCGCCAGCAGCTTGTTTCTGGCGCCGAACACCGGGGAGCTGTTTTTT.

The V call is TRBV6-5, the J call TRBJ1-2; D perhaps matches TRBD1 (5 bases). V gave up 0 bases and J gave up 5 bases, with 13 bases separating them. Per the germline V gene, CDR1 is MNHEY and CDR2 is SVGAGI. The CDR3 length is 15 residues. CDR3 amino acids: CASSYSVREAYGYTF. CDR3 coding DNA: TGTGCCAGCAGTTACTCCGTCAGGGAAGCGTATGGCTACACCTTC.

This chain joins TRBV18 and TRBJ2-5; D could derive from TRBD1 or TRBD2 (5 bases each). Germline V lookup: CDR1 KGHSH, CDR2 LQKENI. The CDR3 runs to 14 residues. Trimming left V 5 bases short and J 5 bases short, with 15 bases between. CDR3 amino acids: CASSGTRHRETQYF. In nucleotides, the CDR3 is TGTGCCAGCTCAGGGACCCGCCACCGGGAGACCCAGTACTTC.

The chain carries TRBV10-3 and TRBJ1-5, with D hard to call. CDR3 size: 13 residues. The germline CDR1 and CDR2 sequences are ENHRY and SYGVKD. V was shortened by 4 bases and J by 4 bases, with 8 bases between the two germline ends. The CDR3 sequence is CAISGVENQPQHF. CDR3 coding DNA: TGTGCCATCAGTGGGGTAGAAAATCAGCCCCAGCATTTT.

J is TRBJ1-2 and V is TRBV27, with D perhaps matching TRBD1 (6 bases). The ends were cut back, 4 bases at V and 7 bases at J, with 16 bases in the middle. The CDR3 loop spans 14 amino acids. CDR1 is MNHEY and CDR2 is SMNVEV in the germline V gene (reference sequence). The CDR3 DNA sequence: TGTGCCAGCAGTTCGACAGGCTGGCTGGGTGGCTACACCTTC. This codes for CASSSTGWLGGYTF.

This clone was detected once. J is TRBJ1-1 and V is TRBV28; TRBD1 might be the D (5 bases). The germline V gene encodes CDR1 MDHEN and CDR2 SYDVKM. Trimming removed 7 bases at V and 4 bases at J, with 16 bases between. This CDR3 contains 14 residues. This chain's CDR3 is CASILGGASTEAFF. The CDR3 nucleotides read TGTGCCAGCATTCTTGGAGGGGCCAGCACTGAAGCTTTCTTT.

This chain joins TRBV14 and TRBJ1-1, with unresolved D. The germline V gene has CDR1 SGHDN and CDR2 FVKESK. CDR3 length: 14 amino acids. V shed 1 base and J shed 9 bases, with 15 bases lying between them. The CDR3 sequence: CASSQVIRPGKAFF. The CDR3 nucleotides read TGTGCCAGCAGCCAAGTAATACGCCCTGGTAAAGCTTTCTTT.

The chain uses TRBV6-1 and TRBJ2-7, with TRBD1 identical over 7 bases. V dropped 4 bases and J dropped 3; count of bases not matched to a gene: 9. The CDR3 is made up of 15 amino acids. Germline V gene data show CDR1 as MNHNS and CDR2 as SASEGT. The CDR3 DNA reads TGTGCCAGCAGTGTTCAGTCGACAGGGATCTACGAGCAGTACTTC. It codes for CASSVQSTGIYEQYF.

The rearrangement joins TRBV6-5 to TRBJ1-5; D uncertain. CDR1 MNHEY and CDR2 SVGAGI come from the germline V gene. The CDR3 contains 15 residues. The V end was cut by 0 bases, the J end by 2 bases, with 8 bases between. The CDR3 loop is CASSYSVMGNQPQHF. The CDR3 DNA follows: TGTGCCAGCAGTTACTCGGTGATGGGCAATCAGCCCCAGCATTTT.

The CDR3 coding sequence is TGTGCCATCAGTGAGACCCGGGACGGAAATTCACCCCTCCACTTT. This encodes CAISETRDGNSPLHF. This chain uses TRBV10-3 with TRBJ1-6, with D possibly TRBD1 on 5 matching bases. The V gene's germline CDR1 is ENHRY and CDR2 SYGVKD. This CDR3 region has 15 residues. V lost 2 bases and J 7 bases, leaving 12 bases between the germline ends.